This TCR beta chain is from a study of cytomegalovirus exposure and HLA in healthy donors. With 60 Vbeta and 13 Jbeta primers, the PCR was carried out. This table comes from immunoSEQ multiplex PCR, and its TCRdb copy is limited to in-frame clones, with some not included. The table for this sample gives 220,000 or so clones. The CDR3 has 15 residues. Trimming removed 0 bases at V and 3 bases at J, with 12 bases between. CDR1 is MNHNS and CDR2 is SASEGT in the germline V gene. The material sequenced was PBMCs. This chain uses TRBV6-1 with TRBJ2-7, with a possible D match to TRBD2 (5 bases). This TCR came from a girl aged 2-9 years in good health and CMV-seropositive. CDR3 in amino acids: CASSEAPRGYYEQYF. CDR3 in DNA: TGTGCCAGCAGTGAAGCCCCAAGAGGGTACTACGAGCAGTACTTC.